This T cell receptor (beta chain) was recorded in a study of CD8 T cells in ankylosing spondylitis. Regarding the study as a whole: Among TCR beta sequences, a motif of roughly 8 highly homologous variants appeared characteristic of ankylosing spondylitis blood.

TCRdb independently ran MiXCR on the 5' RACE reads; one entry per CDR3 protein. The sample lists about 840,000 distinct CDR3 sequences; roughly 10% were seen once. Comment on this clonotype: Its antigen is unknown.

The receptor's source is a male donor with ankylosing spondylitis. The source material was blood, either unsorted or a sorted T cell fraction (not recorded which).

CDR3 residues: CASSFGTGDQPQHF. CDR3 sequence (DNA): TGCGCCAGCAGCTTCGGGACAGGGGACCAGCCCCAGCATTTT. This chain links TRBV5-1 with TRBJ1-5; 10 positions match TRBD1. From germline, CDR1 is SGHRS and CDR2 YFSETQ. V dropped 2 bases and J dropped 7; count of bases not matched to a gene: 3. There are 14 residues in the CDR3. Full variable domain (missing parts from reference TRBV5-1 and TRBJ1-5): KAGVTQTPRYLIKTRGQQVTLSCSPISGHRSVSWYQQTPGQGLQFLFEYFSETQRNKGNFPGRFSGRQFSNSRSEMNVSTLELGDSALYLCASSFGTGDQPQHFGDGTRLSIL.